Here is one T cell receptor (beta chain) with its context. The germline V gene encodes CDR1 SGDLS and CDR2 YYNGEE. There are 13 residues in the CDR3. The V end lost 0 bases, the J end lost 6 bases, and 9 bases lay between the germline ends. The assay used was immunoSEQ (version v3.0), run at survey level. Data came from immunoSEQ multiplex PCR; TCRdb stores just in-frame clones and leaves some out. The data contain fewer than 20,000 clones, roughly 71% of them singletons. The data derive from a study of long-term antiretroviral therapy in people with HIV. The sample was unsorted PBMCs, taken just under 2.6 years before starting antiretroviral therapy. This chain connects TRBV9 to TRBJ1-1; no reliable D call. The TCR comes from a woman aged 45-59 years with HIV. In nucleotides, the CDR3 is TGTGCCAGCAGCGTAGGTCCTCTCTCTGAAGCTTTCTTT. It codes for CASSVGPLSEAFF.